This entry lists 9 T cell receptor beta chains sequenced from one sample in a study of blood T cells in healthy people across ages (dated by TCRdb to the mid-2010s). Libraries came from 5' RACE. TCRdb names Illumina HiSeq 2500 as the instrument used. A second PCR of roughly 7 to 12 cycles was performed with a sample-barcoded 5' primer and a J-beta primer mix. TCRdb reprocessing: public reads trimmed at Q25 with fastp, clones called with MiXCR, in-frame beta chains kept. Rows merge per CDR3 protein into single entries with the most common DNA and genes. The sample profile shows approximately 790,000 distinct CDR3 sequences; 55% to 65% of them were found once. The ten largest clones add up to about 30% of the sample. The sample consisted of blood. The receptors derive from a man aged 25-40 years in good health.

There are many counts of this clonotype. Mismatch with germline at one junction end may stem from a read error. This rearrangement joins TRBV4-3 to TRBJ2-6; D remains unclear. CDR1 is LGHNA, CDR2 YSLEER, per germline. This CDR3 has 15 residues. In nucleotides, the CDR3 is TGTGCCAGCAGCCAAAGAGGCTCTGGGGCCAACGTCCTGACTTTC. Protein product: CASSQRGSGANVLTF.

This chain links TRBV5-1 with TRBJ1-2; D might be TRBD1 (6 bases). Germline V gene lookup returns CDR1 SGHRS and CDR2 YFSETQ. The CDR3 runs to 16 residues. The V end was cut by 0 bases, the J end by 8 bases, with 20 bases between. The CDR3 DNA is TGCGCCAGCAGCTTGGTGTCAGGGGAAATAGTCCTCGGCTACACCTTC. Translated: CASSLVSGEIVLGYTF.

This chain links TRBV9 with TRBJ1-4, with D perhaps matching TRBD1 (5 bases). This CDR3 is built from 16 residues. Looked up from germline, CDR1 is SGDLS and CDR2 is YYNGEE. Trimming stripped 4 bases from V and 2 bases from J, with 15 bases between. CDR3 in amino acids: CASSLEGGATNEKLFF. For the CDR3, the DNA is TGTGCCAGCAGCCTAGAGGGAGGGGCGACTAATGAAAAACTGTTTTTT.

The V gene is TRBV7-8, the J gene TRBJ2-2, with D possibly TRBD1 on 6 matching bases. The V end was cut by 3 bases, the J end by 3 bases, with 11 bases between. The CDR3 length is 15 residues. The V gene's germline CDR1 is SGHVS and CDR2 FQNEAQ. The CDR3 reads CASSLYRADTGELFF. CDR3 nucleotides: TGTGCCAGCAGCTTGTACAGGGCGGACACCGGGGAGCTGTTTTTT.

The count of this clonotype is one. The DNA for the CDR3 is TGTGCCAGCAGCGGTTTTACATACGAGCAGTACTTC. This codes for CASSGFTYEQYF. V usage is TRBV2 and J usage is TRBJ2-4; D ambiguous. The J call may be wrong; the DNA end is better matched by TRBJ2-7. The CDR3 loop spans 12 amino acids. CDR1 and CDR2 (germline): SNHLY, FYNNEI.

CDR3 protein: CASSPITTGGSDIQYF. CDR3 DNA: TGTGCCAGCAGTCCCATCACGACAGGGGGCTCCGACATTCAGTACTTC. V gene TRBV27 combines with J gene TRBJ2-4, with 10 positions matching TRBD1. The CDR3 has 16 residues. The germline V gene has CDR1 MNHEY and CDR2 SMNVEV (reference sequence). Trimming at V came to 5 bases and at J to 8 bases, leaving 12 bases not matched to a gene.

This sequence joins TRBV4-1 and TRBJ2-1; D may match TRBD1 or TRBD2 (6 bases each). V was shortened by 4 bases and J by 6 bases, with 13 bases between the two germline ends. Germline V gene sequence: CDR1 MGHRA, CDR2 YSYEKL. There are 14 residues in the CDR3. The CDR3 sequence is CASSPKGGGNEQFF. The CDR3 DNA sequence: TGCGCCAGCAGCCCTAAGGGGGGCGGCAATGAGCAGTTCTTC.

The chain carries TRBV4-1 and TRBJ2-4; D unclear. CDR3 length: 13 amino acids. The ends were cut back, 3 bases at V and 6 bases at J, with 9 bases in the middle. Germline lookup yields CDR1 MGHRA and CDR2 YSYEKL. CDR3 nucleotide sequence: TGCGCCAGCAGCCAGCGGAACGGAAACATTCAGTACTTC. Encoded protein: CASSQRNGNIQYF.

This clonotype occurred a few times. The V and J genes are TRBV7-2 and TRBJ2-4; maybe TRBD1 (6 bases). V was shortened by 1 base and J by 0 bases, with 13 bases between the two germline ends. Germline-derived CDR1 and CDR2 are SGHTA and FQGNSA. The CDR3 covers 17 residues. The CDR3 DNA sequence: TGTGCCAGCAGCTTAGGTTGGGGGCAGTCAGCCAAAAACATTCAGTACTTC. It yields the protein CASSLGWGQSAKNIQYF.